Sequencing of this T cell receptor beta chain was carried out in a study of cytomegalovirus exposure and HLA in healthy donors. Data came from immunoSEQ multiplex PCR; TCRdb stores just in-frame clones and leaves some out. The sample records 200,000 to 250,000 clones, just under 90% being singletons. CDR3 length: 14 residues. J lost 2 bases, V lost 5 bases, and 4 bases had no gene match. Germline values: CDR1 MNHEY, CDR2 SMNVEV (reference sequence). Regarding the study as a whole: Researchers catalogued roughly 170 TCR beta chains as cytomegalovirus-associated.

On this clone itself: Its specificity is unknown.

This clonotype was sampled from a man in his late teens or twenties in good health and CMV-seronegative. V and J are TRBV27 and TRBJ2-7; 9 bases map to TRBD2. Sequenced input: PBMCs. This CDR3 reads CASSPIAGAYEQYF. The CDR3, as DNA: TGTGCCAGCAGTCCAATAGCGGGGGCCTACGAGCAGTACTTC.